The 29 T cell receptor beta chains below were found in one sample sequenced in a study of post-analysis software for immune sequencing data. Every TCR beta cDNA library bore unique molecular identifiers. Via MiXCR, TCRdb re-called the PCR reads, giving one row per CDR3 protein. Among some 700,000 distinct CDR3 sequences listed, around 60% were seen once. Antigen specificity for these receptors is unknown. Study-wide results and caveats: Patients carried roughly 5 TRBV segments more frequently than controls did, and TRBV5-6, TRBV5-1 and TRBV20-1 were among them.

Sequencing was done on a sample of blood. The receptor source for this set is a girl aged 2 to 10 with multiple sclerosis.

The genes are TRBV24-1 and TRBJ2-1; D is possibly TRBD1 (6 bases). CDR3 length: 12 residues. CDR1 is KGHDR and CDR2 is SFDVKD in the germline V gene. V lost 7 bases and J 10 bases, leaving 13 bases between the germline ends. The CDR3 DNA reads TGTGCCACCAGGACAGGACGGTGGGAGCAGTTCTTC. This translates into CATRTGRWEQFF.

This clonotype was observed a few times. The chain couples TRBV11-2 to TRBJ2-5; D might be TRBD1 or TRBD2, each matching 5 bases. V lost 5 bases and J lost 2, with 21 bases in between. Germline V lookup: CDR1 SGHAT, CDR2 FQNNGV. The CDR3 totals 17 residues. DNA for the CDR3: TGTGCCAGCAGCGCGAGTTGGGGACGACCCGGGCAAGAGACCCAGTACTTC. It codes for CASSASWGRPGQETQYF.

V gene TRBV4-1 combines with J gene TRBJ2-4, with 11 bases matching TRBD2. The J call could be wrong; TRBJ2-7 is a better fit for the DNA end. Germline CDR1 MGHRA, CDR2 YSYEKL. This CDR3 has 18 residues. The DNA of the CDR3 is TGCGCCAGCAGCCAAGATTTGGGGGGACTAGCGGTAACCTACGAGCAGTACTTC. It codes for CASSQDLGGLAVTYEQYF.

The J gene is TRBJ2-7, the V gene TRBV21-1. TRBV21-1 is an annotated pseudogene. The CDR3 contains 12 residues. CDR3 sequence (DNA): TGTGCCAGCAGCAAGCAGGCCTACGAGCAGTACTTC. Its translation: CASSKQAYEQYF.

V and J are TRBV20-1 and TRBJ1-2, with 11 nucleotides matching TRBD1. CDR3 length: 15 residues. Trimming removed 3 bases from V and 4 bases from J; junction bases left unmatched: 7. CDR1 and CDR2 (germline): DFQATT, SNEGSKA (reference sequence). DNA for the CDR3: TGCAGTGCTAGTGATCGGGACAGGGGGATCTATGGCTACACCTTC. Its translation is CSASDRDRGIYGYTF.

The CDR3 coding sequence is TGCAGTGCAAGCCCCCGGACAGGAGAAAACACTGAAGCTTTCTTT. This gives the protein CSASPRTGENTEAFF. The J gene is TRBJ1-1, the V gene TRBV20-1, with 7 bases lining up with TRBD1. J gave up 2 bases and V 6 bases, and 12 bases lay outside the gene matches. The CDR3 runs 15 residues. Germline CDR1 and CDR2: DFQATT and SNEGSKA (reference sequence).

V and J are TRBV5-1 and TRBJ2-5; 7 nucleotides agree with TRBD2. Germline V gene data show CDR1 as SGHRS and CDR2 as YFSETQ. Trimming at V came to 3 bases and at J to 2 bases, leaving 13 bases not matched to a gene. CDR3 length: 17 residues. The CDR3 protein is CASSSGMSGAFQETQYF. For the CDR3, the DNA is TGCGCCAGCAGCTCCGGGATGAGCGGGGCCTTTCAAGAGACCCAGTACTTC.

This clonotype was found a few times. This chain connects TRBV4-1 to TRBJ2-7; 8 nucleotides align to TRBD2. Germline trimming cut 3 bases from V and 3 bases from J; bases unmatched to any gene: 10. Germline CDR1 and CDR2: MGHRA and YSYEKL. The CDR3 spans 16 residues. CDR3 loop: CASSQGAGGVRYEQYF. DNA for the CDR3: TGCGCCAGCAGCCAGGGGGCGGGAGGTGTCCGCTACGAGCAGTACTTC.

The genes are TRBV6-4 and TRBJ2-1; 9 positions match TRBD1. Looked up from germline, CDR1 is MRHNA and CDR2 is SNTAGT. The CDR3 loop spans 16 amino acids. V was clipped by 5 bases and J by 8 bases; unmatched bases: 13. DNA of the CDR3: TGTGCCAGCAGTTCCCATTTGGGACAGGGTAACGATGAGCAGTTCTTC. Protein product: CASSSHLGQGNDEQFF.

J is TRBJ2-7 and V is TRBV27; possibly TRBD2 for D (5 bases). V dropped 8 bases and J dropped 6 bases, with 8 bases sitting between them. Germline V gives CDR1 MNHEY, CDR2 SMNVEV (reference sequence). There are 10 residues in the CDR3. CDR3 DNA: TGTGCCAGCGGCGCGGGCGAGCAGTACTTC. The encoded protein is CASGAGEQYF.

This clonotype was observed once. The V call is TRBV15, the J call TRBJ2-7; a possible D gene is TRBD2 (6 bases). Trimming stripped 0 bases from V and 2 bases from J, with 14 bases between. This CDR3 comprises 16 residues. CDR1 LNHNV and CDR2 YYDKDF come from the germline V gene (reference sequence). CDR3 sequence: CATSRDPGTSAYEQYF. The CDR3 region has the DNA TGTGCCACCAGCAGAGATCCCGGGACTTCCGCCTACGAGCAGTACTTC.

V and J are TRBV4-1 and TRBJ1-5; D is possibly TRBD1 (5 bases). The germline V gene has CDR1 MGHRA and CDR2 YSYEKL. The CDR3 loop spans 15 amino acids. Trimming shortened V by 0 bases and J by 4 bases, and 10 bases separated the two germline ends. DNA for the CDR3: TGCGCCAGCAGCCAAGATCTGACAGAGAATCAGCCCCAGCATTTT. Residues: CASSQDLTENQPQHF.

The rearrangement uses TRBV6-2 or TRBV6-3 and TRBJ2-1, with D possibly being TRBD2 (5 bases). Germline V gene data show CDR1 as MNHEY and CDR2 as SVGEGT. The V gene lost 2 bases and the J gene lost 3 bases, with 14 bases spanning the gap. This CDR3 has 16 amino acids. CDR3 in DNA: TGTGCCAGCAGTTACCCTCTAGCTTTCCTCTACAATGAGCAGTTCTTC. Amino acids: CASSYPLAFLYNEQFF.

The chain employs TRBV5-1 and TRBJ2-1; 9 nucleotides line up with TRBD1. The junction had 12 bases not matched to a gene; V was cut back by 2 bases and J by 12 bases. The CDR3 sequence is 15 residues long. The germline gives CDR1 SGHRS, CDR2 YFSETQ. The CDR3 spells CASSFMGQGQDRQFF. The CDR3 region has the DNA TGCGCCAGCAGCTTCATGGGACAGGGCCAAGATAGGCAGTTCTTC.

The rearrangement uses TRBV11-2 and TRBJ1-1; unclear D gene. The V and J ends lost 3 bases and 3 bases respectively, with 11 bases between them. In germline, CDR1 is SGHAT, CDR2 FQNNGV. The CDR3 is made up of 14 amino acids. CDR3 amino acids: CASSLGFVDTEAFF. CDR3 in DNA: TGTGCCAGCAGCTTGGGATTTGTTGACACTGAAGCTTTCTTT. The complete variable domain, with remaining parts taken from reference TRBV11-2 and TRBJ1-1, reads EAGVAQSPRYKIIEKRQSVAFWCNPISGHATLYWYQQILGQGPKLLIQFQNNGVVDDSQLPKDRFSAERLKGVDSTLKIQPAKLEDSAVYLCASSLGFVDTEAFFGQGTRLTVV.

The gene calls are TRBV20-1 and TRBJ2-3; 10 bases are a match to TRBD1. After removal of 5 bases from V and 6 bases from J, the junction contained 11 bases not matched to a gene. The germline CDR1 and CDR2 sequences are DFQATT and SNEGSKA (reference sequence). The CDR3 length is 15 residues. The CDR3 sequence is CSAPGGTGVWDTQYF. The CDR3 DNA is TGCAGTGCTCCTGGCGGGACAGGGGTTTGGGATACGCAGTATTTT.

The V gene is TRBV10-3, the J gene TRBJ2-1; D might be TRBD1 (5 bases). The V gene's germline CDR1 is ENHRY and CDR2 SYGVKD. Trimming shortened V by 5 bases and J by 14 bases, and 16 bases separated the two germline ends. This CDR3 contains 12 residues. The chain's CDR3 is CAISPSQGWKFF. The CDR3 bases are TGTGCCATCAGTCCCTCGCAGGGCTGGAAGTTCTTC.

This chain's CDR3 is CASSPDGGAFYEQYF. CDR3 DNA sequence: TGTGCCAGCAGCCCGGACGGGGGGGCCTTCTACGAGCAGTACTTC. The V gene is TRBV7-2, the J gene TRBJ2-7; 8 nucleotides match TRBD2. The V gene's germline CDR1 is SGHTA and CDR2 FQGNSA. The junction had 9 bases not matched to a gene; V was cut back by 5 bases and J by 3 bases. This CDR3 contains 15 residues.

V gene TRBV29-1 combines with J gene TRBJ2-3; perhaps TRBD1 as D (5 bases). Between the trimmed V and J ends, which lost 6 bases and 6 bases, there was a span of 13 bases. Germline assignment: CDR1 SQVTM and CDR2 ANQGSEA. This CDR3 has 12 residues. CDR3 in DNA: TGCAGCGTCTTCCCCAGGGATGATACGCAGTATTTT. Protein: CSVFPRDDTQYF.

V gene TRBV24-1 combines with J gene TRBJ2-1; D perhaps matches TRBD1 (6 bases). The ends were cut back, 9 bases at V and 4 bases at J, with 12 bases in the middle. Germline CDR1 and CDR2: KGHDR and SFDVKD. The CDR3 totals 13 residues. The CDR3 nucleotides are TGTGCCACCTCATCCGGGACATACAATGAGCAGTTCTTC. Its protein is CATSSGTYNEQFF.

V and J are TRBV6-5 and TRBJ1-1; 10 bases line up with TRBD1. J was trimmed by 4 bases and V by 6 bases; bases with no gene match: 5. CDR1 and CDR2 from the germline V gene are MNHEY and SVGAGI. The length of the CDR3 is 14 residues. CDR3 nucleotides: TGTGCCAGCAGGGGGACAGGGGTGAGCACTGAAGCTTTCTTT. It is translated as CASRGTGVSTEAFF.

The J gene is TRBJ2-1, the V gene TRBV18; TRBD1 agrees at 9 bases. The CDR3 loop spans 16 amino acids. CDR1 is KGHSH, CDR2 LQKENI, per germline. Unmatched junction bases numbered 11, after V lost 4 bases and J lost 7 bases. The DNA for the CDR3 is TGTGCCAGCTCACAGAGCGGACAGGGGACGGGGAATGAGCAGTTCTTC. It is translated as CASSQSGQGTGNEQFF.

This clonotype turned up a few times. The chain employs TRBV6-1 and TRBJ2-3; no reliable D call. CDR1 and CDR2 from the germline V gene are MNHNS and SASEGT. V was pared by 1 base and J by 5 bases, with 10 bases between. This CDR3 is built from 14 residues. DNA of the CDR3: TGTGCCAGCAGTGAAGGGGCCATGGGAGATACGCAGTATTTT. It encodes CASSEGAMGDTQYF.

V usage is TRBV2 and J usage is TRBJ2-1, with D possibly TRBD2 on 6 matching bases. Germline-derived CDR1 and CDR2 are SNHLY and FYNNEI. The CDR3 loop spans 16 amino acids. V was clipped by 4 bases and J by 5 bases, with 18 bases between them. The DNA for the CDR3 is TGTGCCAGCAGTGGGTTTGTTGGGACTGCCAACAATGAGCAGTTCTTC. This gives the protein CASSGFVGTANNEQFF.

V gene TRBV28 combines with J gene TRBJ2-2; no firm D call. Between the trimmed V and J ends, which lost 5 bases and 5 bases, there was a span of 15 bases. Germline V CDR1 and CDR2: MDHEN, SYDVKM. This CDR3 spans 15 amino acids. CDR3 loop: CASSTSSSVTGELFF. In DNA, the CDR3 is TGTGCCAGCAGTACCTCCTCGTCTGTAACCGGGGAGCTGTTTTTT.

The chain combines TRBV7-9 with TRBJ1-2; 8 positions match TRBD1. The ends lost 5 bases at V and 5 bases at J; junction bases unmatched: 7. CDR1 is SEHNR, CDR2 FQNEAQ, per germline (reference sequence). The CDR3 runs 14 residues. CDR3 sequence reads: CASSPRTGTYGYTF. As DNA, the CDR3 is TGTGCCAGCAGCCCCCGGACAGGGACGTATGGCTACACCTTC.

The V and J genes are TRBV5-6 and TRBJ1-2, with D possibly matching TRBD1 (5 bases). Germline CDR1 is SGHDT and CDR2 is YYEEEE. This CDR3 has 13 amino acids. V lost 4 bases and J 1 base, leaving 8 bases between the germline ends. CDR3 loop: CASSLTDNYGYTF. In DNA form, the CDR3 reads TGTGCCAGCAGCCTGACAGATAACTATGGCTACACCTTC.

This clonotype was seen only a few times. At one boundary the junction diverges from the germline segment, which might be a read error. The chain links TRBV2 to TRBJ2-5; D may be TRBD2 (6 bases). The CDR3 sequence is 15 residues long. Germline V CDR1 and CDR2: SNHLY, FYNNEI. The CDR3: CASREGWDFQETQYF. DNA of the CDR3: TGTGCCAGCAGAGAAGGTTGGGACTTCCAAGAGACCCAGTACTTC.

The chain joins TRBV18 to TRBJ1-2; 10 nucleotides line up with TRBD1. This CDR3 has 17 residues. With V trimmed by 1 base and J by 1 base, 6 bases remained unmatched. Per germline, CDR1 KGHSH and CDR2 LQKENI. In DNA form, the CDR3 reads TGTGCCAGCTCACCACGGGGGACAGGGGACTTTAACTATGGCTACACCTTC. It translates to CASSPRGTGDFNYGYTF.